This TCR beta chain was identified during a study of shared clonotypes between healthy human individuals. Germline-derived CDR1 and CDR2 are MNHEY and SMNVEV (reference sequence). V lost 6 bases to trimming and J lost 6 bases; unmatched junction nucleotides: 7. This CDR3 has 15 residues. Findings and caveats of the study: Among non-shared clonotypes, generation probabilities were lower than among those shared by all four donors. Naive subsets typically showed greater estimated richness than memory subsets.

Authors' methods: As immunoSEQ supplied junction-only sequences (without quality scores), filtering differed. TCRdb's copy holds only in-frame clones and misses some; the assay was immunoSEQ multiplex PCR. The V and J calls and clone size come from that table; D and trimming were worked out from the DNA. The data show approximately 500,000 clones, with about 95% seen just once and approximately 0.06% held by the top ten. Notes on this clone: As yet, its antigen is unknown.

The chain carries TRBV27 and TRBJ2-1, with 11 bases lining up with TRBD2. The sequencing sample was made of naive CD4+ T cells sorted from blood. Subset noted: CD45RA+ positively selected. The receptor was isolated from a woman in her 30s in good health. In nucleotides, the CDR3 is TGTGCCAGCAGGTCCTCCGGGACTAGCGGCAATGAGCAGTTCTTC. This codes for CASRSSGTSGNEQFF.